The next 31 T cell receptor beta chains were all read from a single sample in a study of T cells in Graves' hyperthyroidism and ophthalmopathy (dated by TCRdb to the late 2010s). The library was generated by multiplex PCR. The listed sequencing device is Illumina HiSeq 2000. The TCR beta CDR3 regions were amplified from RNA transcripts. The first round of RT-PCR for the TCR CDR3 was performed with the HTBI primer set and the Qiagen OneStep RT-PCR kit. TCRdb redid the processing of the public reads, applying fastp at Q25 and MiXCR, and retained in-frame beta chains. Every entry covers one CDR3 protein and lists the most common genes and DNA from its rows. The sample profile shows hundreds of thousands of distinct CDR3 sequences; about a sixth of them were found once. Approximately 3.5% of the sample belongs to the ten largest clones. The sample consisted of blood. Every receptor here comes from a woman aged 40 to 50 with Graves' ophthalmopathy.

This clonotype was detected a few times. This chain connects TRBV18 to TRBJ2-7; 9 nucleotides agree with TRBD2. Germline V gene sequence: CDR1 KGHSH, CDR2 LQKENI. Losses at the gene ends were 3 bases for V and 5 bases for J; bases not matched to a gene: 11. The CDR3 has 16 residues. The CDR3: CASSPAGASGINEQYF. In nucleotides, the CDR3 is TGTGCCAGCTCACCGGCCGGGGCTAGCGGGATAAACGAGCAGTACTTC. Filled out from reference TRBV18 and TRBJ2-7, the complete variable domain reads NAGVMQNPRHLVRRRGQEARLRCSPMKGHSHVYWYRQLPEEGLKFMVYLQKENIIDESGMPKERFSAEFPKEGPSILRIQQVVRGDSAAYFCASSPAGASGINEQYFGPGTRLTVT.

This clonotype was counted many times. The chain joins TRBV12-3 or TRBV12-4 to TRBJ2-3; unclear D gene. Trimming left V 7 bases short and J 4 bases short, with 9 bases between. The CDR3 is 12 amino acids. CDR3 amino acids: CASTVGADTQYF. DNA of the CDR3: TGTGCCAGCACTGTTGGAGCAGATACGCAGTATTTT.

The chain recombines TRBV10-3 with TRBJ1-2; D gene ambiguous. The CDR3 extends over 15 amino acids. In germline, CDR1 is ENHRY, CDR2 SYGVKD. The V and J ends lost 2 bases and 4 bases respectively, with 14 bases between them. The CDR3 region is CAISERPPESYGYTF. The CDR3 nucleotides read TGTGCCATCAGTGAGAGGCCCCCAGAGAGCTATGGCTACACCTTC.

V usage is TRBV4-1 and J usage is TRBJ2-7; 7 bases align to TRBD2. TRBJ2-1 explains the end of the DNA better; the J call may be wrong. CDR1 MGHRA and CDR2 YSYEKL come from the germline V gene. CDR3 size: 17 residues. The DNA for the CDR3 is TGCGCCAGCAGCCAAGATCCTGCTAGCGGCTTATACAATGAGCAGTTCTTC. Translated: CASSQDPASGLYNEQFF.

This clonotype was found a few times. This sequence joins TRBV4-1 and TRBJ1-1; D is possibly TRBD1 (5 bases). Trimming took 1 base from V and 1 from J, leaving 10 bases between them. The CDR3 contains 15 residues. CDR1 and CDR2 (germline): MGHRA, YSYEKL. CDR3 sequence reads: CASSQGRGRNTEAFF. CDR3 DNA sequence: TGCGCCAGCAGCCAAGGAAGGGGTCGGAACACTGAAGCTTTCTTT.

This clonotype was seen a few times. This chain connects TRBV12-3 or TRBV12-4 to TRBJ1-6, with D possibly matching TRBD1 (6 bases). With 3 bases removed from V and 7 bases from J, the gap between germline ends came to 10 bases. This CDR3 is 14 amino acids long. The CDR3 here is CASSFTGGNSPLHF. The CDR3 nucleotides are TGTGCCAGCAGTTTCACGGGGGGCAATTCACCCCTCCACTTT.

The rearrangement joins TRBV5-4 to TRBJ2-1; TRBD2 matches at 15 bases. CDR1 is SGHNT, CDR2 YYREEE, per germline (reference sequence). The CDR3 totals 18 residues. V lost 6 bases, J lost 7 bases, and 14 bases stayed unmatched. Written as DNA, the CDR3 is TGTGCCAGCAACCAGGGGGGACTAGCGGGAGGTGTTGTAAATGAGCAGTTCTTC. Translating gives CASNQGGLAGGVVNEQFF.

The V gene is TRBV20-1, the J gene TRBJ2-3; 11 bases fit TRBD2. The CDR3 extends over 15 amino acids. Germline loops: CDR1 DFQATT, CDR2 SNEGSKA (reference sequence). Losses at the gene ends were 3 bases for V and 5 bases for J; bases not matched to a gene: 7. This CDR3 is CSARSLAGVLDTQYF. In nucleotides, the CDR3 is TGCAGTGCTAGGTCACTAGCGGGGGTTTTAGATACGCAGTATTTT.

V and J are TRBV27 and TRBJ1-6, with D perhaps matching TRBD1 (6 bases). The CDR3 is made up of 13 amino acids. The germline V gene encodes CDR1 MNHEY and CDR2 SMNVEV (reference sequence). V was clipped by 7 bases and J by 8 bases, with 12 bases between them. The CDR3 spells CASTRTVDSPLHF. DNA for the CDR3: TGTGCCAGCACGAGGACAGTAGATTCACCCCTCCACTTT.

This clonotype showed up many times. The genes are TRBV9 and TRBJ1-1, with D tentatively TRBD1 (5 bases). V dropped 4 bases and J dropped 2 bases, with 15 bases sitting between them. CDR1 and CDR2 (germline): SGDLS, YYNGEE. This CDR3 is 15 amino acids long. DNA for the CDR3: TGTGCCAGCAGCTCGGACCTCACAGGCAACACTGAAGCTTTCTTT. As protein: CASSSDLTGNTEAFF.

This clonotype has only a few counts. The rearrangement links TRBV9 to TRBJ2-3, with 11 positions matching TRBD2. The CDR3 covers 16 residues. Unmatched junction bases numbered 3, after V lost 2 bases and J lost 1 base. Germline V lookup: CDR1 SGDLS, CDR2 YYNGEE. The CDR3 sequence is CASSVLSGRGTDTQYF. Written as DNA, the CDR3 is TGTGCCAGCAGCGTCCTTAGCGGGAGGGGCACAGATACGCAGTATTTT.

In its sample, this clonotype was seen many times. This chain links TRBV7-9 with TRBJ1-1, with D unresolved. The CDR3 consists of 15 residues. Germline CDR1 SEHNR, CDR2 FQNEAQ (reference sequence). Trimming pared 8 bases from V and 1 base from J, leaving 17 bases between. CDR3 protein: CASVEGRVGNTEAFF. CDR3 nucleotide sequence: TGTGCCAGCGTTGAAGGGCGCGTAGGGAACACTGAAGCTTTCTTT.

The table lists this clonotype with many counts. This chain joins TRBV7-9 and TRBJ2-5; a weak D match, TRBD1 (6 bases). Germline-derived CDR1 and CDR2 are SEHNR and FQNEAQ (reference sequence). The CDR3 runs 14 residues. Trimming cost V 5 bases and J 2 bases, with 12 bases left between them. CDR3 sequence (DNA): TGTGCCAGCAGCCAACGCCAGGGGCAAGAGACCCAGTACTTC. This codes for CASSQRQGQETQYF.

This clonotype was detected only a few times. The chain joins TRBV5-1 to TRBJ1-1, with D possibly matching TRBD1 (5 bases). This CDR3 region has 13 residues. Germline V gene data show CDR1 as SGHRS and CDR2 as YFSETQ. The germline V and J ends were trimmed by 0 bases and 7 bases, with 10 bases remaining between them. This CDR3 reads CASSLGQGVEAFF. CDR3 nucleotides: TGCGCCAGCAGCTTGGGGCAGGGCGTTGAAGCTTTCTTT. Full variable domain (remainder filled in from reference TRBV5-1 and TRBJ1-1): KAGVTQTPRYLIKTRGQQVTLSCSPISGHRSVSWYQQTPGQGLQFLFEYFSETQRNKGNFPGRFSGRQFSNSRSEMNVSTLELGDSALYLCASSLGQGVEAFFGQGTRLTVV.

Ten or more counts support this clonotype. The chain is built from TRBV3-1 and TRBJ2-2, with D uncertain. V lost 1 base, J lost 6 bases, and 6 bases lay in between. From germline, CDR1 is LGHDT and CDR2 YNNKEL (reference sequence). The CDR3 runs to 13 residues. CDR3: CASSQGVSGELFF. The CDR3 region has the DNA TGTGCCAGCAGCCAAGGAGTCTCCGGGGAGCTGTTTTTT.

The chain joins TRBV2 to TRBJ2-2; D unclear. Germline V lookup: CDR1 SNHLY, CDR2 FYNNEI. The CDR3 totals 12 residues. V lost 2 bases and J 9 bases, leaving 7 bases between the germline ends. CDR3 residues: CASSEWVRELFF. CDR3 bases: TGTGCCAGCAGTGAATGGGTTAGGGAGCTGTTTTTT.

This clonotype was detected ten times or more. The J gene is TRBJ2-1, the V gene TRBV5-5; the match to TRBD2 covers 10 bases. V lost 6 bases, J lost 4 bases, and 1 base stayed unmatched. The CDR3 runs 13 residues. Germline-derived CDR1 and CDR2 are SGHKS and YYEKEE (reference sequence). The CDR3 loop reads CASKLAGYNEQFF. The CDR3 bases are TGTGCCAGCAAACTAGCGGGATACAATGAGCAGTTCTTC.

This clonotype was seen ten or more times. The V and J genes are TRBV6-1 and TRBJ2-6; unclear D gene. The V end was cut by 5 bases, the J end by 2 bases, with 10 bases between. This CDR3 is 15 amino acids long. Germline CDR1 reads MNHNS; CDR2 reads SASEGT. The CDR3 is CASSIRLAGANVLTF. CDR3 coding DNA: TGTGCCAGCAGTATCAGGCTAGCTGGGGCCAACGTCCTGACTTTC.

The CDR3 loop reads CASSELTDNSPLHF. The CDR3 nucleotides are TGTGCCAGCAGTGAATTAACCGACAATTCACCCCTCCACTTT. The V and J genes are TRBV6-1 and TRBJ1-6, with D unclear. Trimming took 2 bases from V and 7 from J, leaving 9 bases between them. The CDR3 has 14 amino acids. Per the germline V gene, CDR1 is MNHNS and CDR2 is SASEGT.

The chain has TRBV19 and TRBJ1-2, with TRBD1 identical over 12 bases. Trimming took 4 bases from V and 6 from J; bases not matched to a gene: 9. Germline V gene lookup returns CDR1 LNHDA and CDR2 SQIVND (reference sequence). The CDR3 has 16 amino acids. The CDR3 reads CASSRDPGQGANGYTF. The CDR3 DNA follows: TGTGCCAGTAGTAGAGACCCGGGACAGGGGGCGAATGGCTACACCTTC.

Only a few counts were recorded for this clonotype. The chain couples TRBV5-4 to TRBJ2-2; maybe TRBD1 (6 bases). The CDR3 runs 16 residues. Germline V CDR1 and CDR2: SGHNT, YYREEE (reference sequence). V dropped 0 bases and J dropped 6 bases, with 15 bases sitting between them. For the CDR3, the DNA is TGTGCCAGCAGCTTGGATTTAAGACAGGCCGCCGGGGAGCTGTTTTTT. This translates into CASSLDLRQAAGELFF.

This clonotype has at least ten counts. The V gene is TRBV6-1, the J gene TRBJ1-6, with 9 positions matching TRBD1. The ends lost 6 bases at V and 5 bases at J; junction bases unmatched: 5. Germline V gene data show CDR1 as MNHNS and CDR2 as SASEGT. The CDR3 spans 15 residues. CDR3: CASRVDRGNNSPLHF. The CDR3 DNA reads as TGTGCCAGCAGGGTAGACAGGGGGAATAATTCACCCCTCCACTTT.

Regarding this clonotype: A read error may explain this, as a much larger clone is one base away. The gene calls are TRBV12-3 or TRBV12-4 and TRBJ2-5, with D possibly matching TRBD2 (6 bases). V was cut by 10 bases and J by 9 bases, with 15 bases left in between. This CDR3 spans 11 amino acids. The chain's CDR3 is CATRLGEAQYF. The CDR3 nucleotides read TGTGCCACCAGACTTGGGGAGGCCCAGTACTTC.

This clonotype was recorded at least ten times. The rearrangement links TRBV11-2 to TRBJ2-1; 10 bases line up with TRBD1. The length of the CDR3 is 14 residues. Germline CDR1 is SGHAT and CDR2 is FQNNGV. J was trimmed by 15 bases and V by 4 bases; bases with no gene match: 12. CDR3 amino acids: CASSSTAGTGDTFF. Written as DNA, the CDR3 is TGTGCCAGCAGCTCAACCGCCGGGACAGGGGATACGTTCTTC.

This clonotype showed up just a few times. The CDR3 sequence is CASSPSLAGRTGELFF. CDR3 in DNA: TGTGCCAGCAGCCCCAGTCTAGCGGGCCGAACCGGGGAGCTGTTTTTT. V is TRBV14 and J is TRBJ2-2; 8 bases agree with TRBD2. The CDR3 length is 16 residues. Germline V gene data show CDR1 as SGHDN and CDR2 as FVKESK. V lost 4 bases and J lost 5; bases outside the gene matches: 9.

This clonotype appeared a few times. This chain links TRBV11-2 with TRBJ2-1; the D gene is possibly TRBD1 (5 bases). Germline CDR1 and CDR2: SGHAT and FQNNGV. The CDR3 loop spans 15 amino acids. Between the trimmed V and J ends, which lost 3 bases and 5 bases, there was a span of 14 bases. CDR3 protein: CASSLGTGRHNEQFF. The CDR3 DNA sequence: TGTGCCAGCAGCTTGGGAACAGGCCGCCACAATGAGCAGTTCTTC.

This clonotype was counted only a few times. V is TRBV7-3 and J is TRBJ2-1; D not certain. Germline loops: CDR1 SGHTA, CDR2 FQGTGA. The CDR3 spans 14 residues. V dropped 2 bases and J dropped 9 bases, with 14 bases sitting between them. CDR3: CASSLDSPGGEQFF. In DNA, the CDR3 is TGTGCCAGCAGCTTAGATTCACCAGGTGGTGAGCAGTTCTTC.

In the case of this clonotype: An end of the junction does not agree with germline; a read error may underlie this. The chain links TRBV19 to TRBJ1-6; perhaps TRBD1 as D (6 bases). This CDR3 is built from 13 residues. The germline CDR1 and CDR2 sequences are LNHDA and SQIVND (reference sequence). The CDR3 is CASSIQGSSTLHF. CDR3 in DNA: TGTGCCAGTAGTATCCAGGGGAGTTCAACCCTCCACTTT.

This clonotype has at least ten counts. This chain joins TRBV3-1 and TRBJ1-2, with 8 bases identical to TRBD1. Germline CDR1 LGHDT, CDR2 YNNKEL (reference sequence). J lost 9 bases, V lost 0 bases, and 9 bases had no gene match. CDR3 length: 15 amino acids. The CDR3 bases are TGTGCCAGCAGCCAAGATTCTACAGGGGGACGTCGCTACACCTTC. It specifies CASSQDSTGGRRYTF.

This clonotype was counted only a few times. V usage is TRBV10-3 and J usage is TRBJ1-5; D not resolved. Germline CDR1 reads ENHRY; CDR2 reads SYGVKD. CDR3 length: 13 amino acids. V was pared by 0 bases and J by 4 bases, with 4 bases between. DNA for the CDR3: TGTGCCATCAGTGAGTCACCGAATCAGCCCCAGCATTTT. Translating it yields CAISESPNQPQHF.

This clonotype was observed a handful of times. The V gene is TRBV6-5, the J gene TRBJ2-7; 11 bases align to TRBD2. The CDR3 is 16 amino acids. The germline V gene has CDR1 MNHEY and CDR2 SVGAGI. Trimming at V came to 0 bases and at J to 6 bases, leaving 7 bases not matched to a gene. This chain's CDR3 is CASSYSQRGTSGEQYF. DNA of the CDR3: TGTGCCAGCAGTTACTCTCAGCGAGGGACTAGCGGCGAGCAGTACTTC.